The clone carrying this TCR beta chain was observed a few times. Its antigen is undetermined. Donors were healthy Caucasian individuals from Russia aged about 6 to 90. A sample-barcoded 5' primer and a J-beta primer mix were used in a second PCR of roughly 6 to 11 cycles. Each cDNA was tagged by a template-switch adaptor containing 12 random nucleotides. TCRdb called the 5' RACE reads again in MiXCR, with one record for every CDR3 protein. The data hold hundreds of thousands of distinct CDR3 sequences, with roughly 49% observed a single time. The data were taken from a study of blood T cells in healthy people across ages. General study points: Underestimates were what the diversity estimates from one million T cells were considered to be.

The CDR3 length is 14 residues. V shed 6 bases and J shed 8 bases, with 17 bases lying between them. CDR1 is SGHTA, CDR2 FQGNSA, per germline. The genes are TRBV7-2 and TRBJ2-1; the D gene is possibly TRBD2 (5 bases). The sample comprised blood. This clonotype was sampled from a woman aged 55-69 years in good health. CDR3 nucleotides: TGTGCCAGCAGTGGTAGGCCGGGAAGGGATGAGCAGTTCTTC. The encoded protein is CASSGRPGRDEQFF.